This TCR beta chain was recorded in a study of STAT5B mutations in CD4+ large granular lymphocyte leukemia. Using immunoSEQ multiplex PCR, the repertoire was profiled, and TCRdb retains in-frame clones only, with some absent. The top ten hold less than 3.5% of the sample, which has around 38,000 clones, about 90% seen once. This CDR3 has 15 amino acids. Germline-derived CDR1 and CDR2 are SEHNR and FQNEAQ (reference sequence). Germline trimming cut 5 bases from V and 8 bases from J; bases unmatched to any gene: 11. This clonotype was obtained from a human donor in good health. The chain employs TRBV7-9 and TRBJ2-3; the match to TRBD1 covers 9 bases. The sample taken for sequencing was CD4+ T cells from blood buffy coats. Here the CDR3 reads CASSQPSDRGSTQYF. The DNA of the CDR3 is TGTGCCAGCAGCCAACCCTCCGACAGGGGGAGTACGCAGTATTTT.